A single sample gave rise to the 31 T cell receptor beta chains below, sequenced in a study of molecular identifiers for immune sequencing clone quantification. TCRdb reprocessed the PCR reads with MiXCR, giving one entry per CDR3 protein. Of roughly 90,000 distinct CDR3 sequences in the sample, around a quarter were seen once. Sequencing was done on a sample of naive CD8+ T cells from blood, with Jurkat cell RNA spiked in. Subset given: FACS-sorted CD8+CD4-CCR7+CD45RA+ naive T cells. The receptors derive from a human donor in good health. Some libraries in this study had Jurkat cell RNA spiked in.

With regard to this clonotype: A much larger clone differs from this one at a single base, so this may be a read error. The chain is built from TRBV27 and TRBJ2-6, with D perhaps TRBD1 or TRBD2 (5 bases each). The V gene's germline CDR1 is MNHEY and CDR2 SMNVEV (reference sequence). This CDR3 is 15 amino acids long. This CDR3 reads CASSFGPPGATVLTF. The CDR3 DNA reads as TGTGCCAGCAGTTTTGGGCCCCCCGGGGCCACCGTCCTGACTTTC.

This clonotype was picked up many times. The chain recombines TRBV7-9 with TRBJ1-5; the D gene is possibly TRBD1 (5 bases). Trimming took 1 base from V and 3 from J, leaving 10 bases between them. The germline CDR1 and CDR2 sequences are SEHNR and FQNEAQ (reference sequence). The CDR3 runs to 15 residues. CDR3 in DNA: TGTGCCAGCAGCTTAGATACAGGATTCAATCAGCCCCAGCATTTT. Protein sequence: CASSLDTGFNQPQHF.

This clonotype was observed at least ten times. The chain joins TRBV29-1 to TRBJ1-5; weak D call: TRBD1 (5 bases). Germline CDR1 SQVTM, CDR2 ANQGSEA. The CDR3 totals 16 residues. Trimming left V 5 bases short and J 0 bases short, with 17 bases between. This CDR3 reads CSVSGALTYSNQPQHF. CDR3 nucleotides: TGCAGCGTTTCCGGGGCCCTAACTTATAGCAATCAGCCCCAGCATTTT.

This clonotype occurred a few times. The J gene is TRBJ2-3, the V gene TRBV27; a possible D gene is TRBD1 (6 bases). V dropped 6 bases and J dropped 0 bases, with 16 bases sitting between them. The V gene's germline CDR1 is MNHEY and CDR2 SMNVEV (reference sequence). This CDR3 contains 16 residues. This CDR3 reads CASSRRTATSTDTQYF. CDR3 DNA sequence: TGTGCCAGCAGCCGAAGGACAGCTACTAGCACAGATACGCAGTATTTT.

This clonotype has at least ten counts. The chain uses TRBV29-1 and TRBJ2-7; D is possibly TRBD1 (5 bases). Trimming removed 0 bases from V and 2 bases from J, with 11 bases in between. Germline CDR1 and CDR2: SQVTM and ANQGSEA. There are 14 residues in the CDR3. In nucleotides, the CDR3 is TGCAGCGTTGAAGAGGGCCAGGGTACCTACGAGCAGTACTTC. This sequence encodes CSVEEGQGTYEQYF.

The gene calls are TRBV27 and TRBJ2-7, with 8 bases aligning to TRBD1. With 3 bases clipped from V and 2 bases from J, the junction kept 3 bases outside the gene matches. CDR1 and CDR2 from the germline V gene are MNHEY and SMNVEV (reference sequence). CDR3 length: 14 amino acids. The CDR3, as DNA: TGTGCCAGCAGTTTCGGACAGGGCACCTACGAGCAGTACTTC. It translates to CASSFGQGTYEQYF.

This clonotype was observed many times. This chain joins TRBV28 and TRBJ2-3; 13 bases are shared with TRBD2. CDR3 length: 15 residues. With V trimmed by 7 bases and J by 8 bases, 9 bases remained unmatched. Germline V gene sequence: CDR1 MDHEN, CDR2 SYDVKM. The CDR3 reads CASTIRGTSGITQYF. The CDR3 DNA follows: TGTGCCAGCACCATACGCGGGACTAGCGGGATTACGCAGTATTTT.

This clonotype was seen ten or more times. The V gene is TRBV5-4, the J gene TRBJ2-7; D gene unclear. Trimming removed 3 bases at V and 2 bases at J, with 12 bases between. The CDR3 length is 14 residues. In germline, CDR1 is SGHNT, CDR2 YYREEE (reference sequence). The CDR3 nucleotides read TGTGCCAGCAGCTCCGCCAGTAGTACCTACGAGCAGTACTTC. It specifies CASSSASSTYEQYF.

The table lists this clonotype with many counts. Here the CDR3 DNA reads TGTGCCAGTAAGGGGACTGAAGCTTTCTTT. Its protein product is CASKGTEAFF. The chain carries TRBV19 and TRBJ1-1, with a weak D call TRBD1 (5 bases). This CDR3 region has 10 residues. Germline V gene sequence: CDR1 LNHDA, CDR2 SQIVND (reference sequence). The germline V and J ends were trimmed by 7 bases and 5 bases, with 5 bases remaining between them. The entire variable domain, with the rest obtained from reference TRBV19 and TRBJ1-1, is as follows: DGGITQSPKYLFRKEGQNVTLSCEQNLNHDAMYWYRQDPGQGLRLIYYSQIVNDFQKGDIAEGYSVSREKKESFPLTVTSAQKNPTAFYLCASKGTEAFFGQGTRLTVV.

The chain employs TRBV5-6 and TRBJ2-7; D gene ambiguous. This CDR3 comprises 13 residues. The germline V and J ends were trimmed by 0 bases and 6 bases, with 10 bases remaining between them. The germline V gene encodes CDR1 SGHDT and CDR2 YYEEEE. CDR3 nucleotide sequence: TGTGCCAGCAGCTTGGATTCTGGGTTCGAGCAGTACTTC. Amino acid sequence: CASSLDSGFEQYF.

The table lists this clonotype with a count of one. A read error may explain this, as a much larger clone is one base away. The chain couples TRBV14 to TRBJ2-1; D is uncertain. Germline V gene data show CDR1 as SGHDN and CDR2 as FVKESK. V was pared by 0 bases and J by 13 bases, with 10 bases between. This CDR3 has 12 residues. The CDR3: CASSQDKLAQFF. DNA of the CDR3: TGTGCCAGCAGCCAAGATAAGCTTGCCCAGTTCTTC.

This clonotype was seen a handful of times. It may be a read error: a sequence one base away is much more abundant. The J gene is TRBJ2-2, the V gene TRBV19; D possibly matches TRBD1 or TRBD2 (5 bases each). This CDR3 has 14 amino acids. CDR1 LNHDA and CDR2 SQIVND come from the germline V gene (reference sequence). The CDR3 DNA follows: TGTGCCAGTAGTATAGGGGATAGGACCGGGGCGCTGTTTTTT. This translates into CASSIGDRTGALFF.

The rearrangement links TRBV4-3 to TRBJ2-1; possible D gene TRBD2, 6 bases. Germline V gives CDR1 LGHNA, CDR2 YSLEER. V was pared by 5 bases and J by 2 bases, with 13 bases between. The CDR3 is made up of 15 amino acids. The CDR3 sequence is CASSKRETAYNEQFF. CDR3 nucleotide sequence: TGCGCCAGCAGCAAACGGGAGACGGCCTACAATGAGCAGTTCTTC.

This clonotype was seen only a few times. The gene calls are TRBV7-9 and TRBJ1-4; D is possibly TRBD1 (6 bases). V gave up 5 bases and J gave up 4 bases, with 14 bases separating them. The CDR3 loop spans 15 amino acids. Germline CDR1 SEHNR, CDR2 FQNEAQ (reference sequence). CDR3 sequence reads: CASSNRDTYNEKLFF. CDR3 DNA: TGTGCCAGCAGCAACCGGGACACCTATAATGAAAAACTGTTTTTT.

A word on this clonotype: Mismatch with germline at one junction end may stem from a read error. This CDR3 reads CASSQKRGPSTDTRYF. The CDR3 region has the DNA TGTGCCAGCAGCCAAAAGAGGGGCCCTAGCACAGATACGCGGTATTTT. The V gene is TRBV7-8, the J gene TRBJ2-3; D is possibly TRBD1 or TRBD2 (5 bases each). Germline lookup yields CDR1 SGHVS and CDR2 FQNEAQ. The CDR3 is 16 amino acids. The whole variable domain, remainder taken from reference TRBV7-8 and TRBJ2-3, is GAGVSQSPRYKVAKRGQDVALRCDPISGHVSLFWYQQALGQGPEFLTYFQNEAQLDKSGLPSDRFFAERPEGSVSTLKIQRTQQEDSAVYLCASSQKRGPSTDTRYFGPGTRLTVL.

Here the CDR3 reads CASSSPRDGNEQYF. The CDR3, as DNA: TGTGCCAGCAGTTCACCCAGGGACGGTAACGAGCAGTACTTC. The chain recombines TRBV28 with TRBJ2-7; D possibly matches TRBD1 or TRBD2 (5 bases each). V was pared by 4 bases and J by 5 bases, with 15 bases between. The germline V gene has CDR1 MDHEN and CDR2 SYDVKM. The CDR3 has 14 residues.

The chain combines TRBV5-6 with TRBJ1-1; no clear D gene. Germline CDR1 and CDR2: SGHDT and YYEEEE. The CDR3 is 16 amino acids. Deletions cut 4 bases from V and 0 bases from J, with 16 bases between. The CDR3 region is CASSPLPVGMNTEAFF. For the CDR3, the DNA is TGTGCCAGCAGCCCACTTCCGGTAGGCATGAACACTGAAGCTTTCTTT.

The chain combines TRBV29-1 with TRBJ1-1; no firm D call. In germline, CDR1 is SQVTM, CDR2 ANQGSEA. Trimming shortened V by 3 bases and J by 3 bases, and 11 bases separated the two germline ends. The CDR3 covers 13 residues. This CDR3 reads CSVELAMDTEAFF. CDR3 sequence (DNA): TGCAGCGTTGAGTTGGCGATGGACACTGAAGCTTTCTTT.

The chain joins TRBV27 to TRBJ2-1; 7 bases match TRBD2. Germline V gene data show CDR1 as MNHEY and CDR2 as SMNVEV (reference sequence). The CDR3 consists of 16 residues. The V and J ends lost 2 bases and 7 bases, in that order; junction bases with no gene match: 11. The CDR3: CASSLLTGRAVNEQFF. The CDR3, as DNA: TGTGCCAGCAGTTTACTTACGGGGAGGGCCGTAAATGAGCAGTTCTTC.

Remarks on this clonotype: A much more abundant neighbour one base away suggests this may be a read error. The rearrangement uses TRBV7-9 and TRBJ1-5; perhaps TRBD1 as D (5 bases). The CDR3 length is 14 residues. The germline V gene encodes CDR1 SEHNR and CDR2 FQNEAQ (reference sequence). The CDR3 coding sequence is TGTGCCAGCAGCTTGAGGGGTGACAATCCGCCCCAGCATTTT. This translates into CASSLRGDNPPQHF.

This clonotype was recorded at least ten times. The CDR3 DNA sequence: TGTGCCAGCAGTTTAAAGGCGGGAGGTTTTGAGACCCAGTACTTC. It is translated as CASSLKAGGFETQYF. The chain carries TRBV12-3 or TRBV12-4 and TRBJ2-5; 8 bases agree with TRBD2. This CDR3 has 15 amino acids. V shed 2 bases and J 5 bases; nucleotides not matched to a gene: 7.

To note about this clonotype: A much larger clone lies one base from this, so it may be a read error. The chain employs TRBV4-1 and TRBJ2-2, with D possibly TRBD2 on 6 matching bases. With 1 base removed from V and 9 bases from J, the gap between germline ends came to 15 bases. The length of the CDR3 is 15 residues. Germline V gene data show CDR1 as MGHRA and CDR2 as YSYEKL. CDR3 amino acids: CASSQVKGRNRELFF. In DNA form, the CDR3 reads TGCGCCAGCAGCCAAGTCAAGGGGAGGAACAGGGAGCTGTTTTTT.

Regarding this clonotype: This clone may be a read error of a much larger clone one base away. CDR3 in DNA: TGTGCCAGCAGCTCCGGATGGGCTAGTCCTGAAGCTTTCTTT. It codes for CASSSGWASPEAFF. This rearrangement joins TRBV9 to TRBJ1-1; D is ambiguous. The CDR3 extends over 14 amino acids. Germline CDR1 and CDR2: SGDLS and YYNGEE. V dropped 4 bases and J dropped 6 bases, with 16 bases sitting between them. The full variable domain, with the rest looked up from reference TRBV9 and TRBJ1-1, is DSGVTQTPKHLITATGQRVTLRCSPRSGDLSVYWYQQSLDQGLQFLIQYYNGEERAKGNILERFSAQQFPDLHSELNLSSLELGDSALYFCASSSGWASPEAFFGQGTRLTVV.

This clonotype showed up just a few times. J is TRBJ2-1 and V is TRBV6-5; 10 bases match TRBD2. V lost 2 bases to trimming and J lost 6 bases; unmatched junction nucleotides: 10. The CDR3 spans 17 residues. Per germline, CDR1 MNHEY and CDR2 SVGAGI. CDR3 in DNA: TGTGCCAGCAGTTACGGGCTAGCGGGGGCCGTGGGCAATGAGCAGTTCTTC. This encodes CASSYGLAGAVGNEQFF.

The rearrangement uses TRBV27 and TRBJ2-5; the D gene is possibly TRBD2 (6 bases). The germline CDR1 and CDR2 sequences are MNHEY and SMNVEV (reference sequence). This CDR3 is 17 amino acids long. Between the trimmed V and J ends, which lost 2 bases and 2 bases, there was a span of 18 bases. CDR3 residues: CASSLVGGIGIQETQYF. CDR3 sequence (DNA): TGTGCCAGCAGTTTAGTTGGGGGGATCGGTATACAAGAGACCCAGTACTTC.

This clonotype was recorded only once. Relative to the germline gene, one junction end is altered; a read error may explain this. The chain couples TRBV7-9 to TRBJ1-4; unclear D gene. Germline loops: CDR1 SEHNR, CDR2 FQNEAQ (reference sequence). There are 17 residues in the CDR3. The CDR3 DNA sequence: TGTGCCAGCAGCCCCCACCCCCAGAAACCAACTAATGAAAAACTGTCTTTT. The encoded protein is CASSPHPQKPTNEKLSF.

V and J are TRBV20-1 and TRBJ1-2, with 11 positions matching TRBD1. Trimming took 8 bases from V and 4 from J; bases not matched to a gene: 12. Germline V gene data show CDR1 as DFQATT and CDR2 as SNEGSKA (reference sequence). This CDR3 has 15 residues. The CDR3 spells CSRRDRGSTRYGYTF. CDR3 bases: TGCAGTCGCCGGGACAGGGGGAGTACGCGCTATGGCTACACCTTC.

Details on this clonotype: This may stem from a read error, because a much larger clone lies one nucleotide away. The chain links TRBV29-1 to TRBJ1-1; D gene ambiguous. The germline V gene has CDR1 SQVTM and CDR2 ANQGSEA. Trimming shortened V by 7 bases and J by 1 base, and 16 bases separated the two germline ends. This CDR3 contains 14 residues. The CDR3: CSAFVQRGNTEAFF. CDR3 bases: TGCAGCGCATTTGTGCAGAGAGGGAACACTGAAGCTTTCTTT.

This clonotype appeared many times. This chain joins TRBV2 and TRBJ2-3; 7 bases agree with TRBD2. Germline CDR1 SNHLY, CDR2 FYNNEI. The CDR3 is 15 amino acids. J lost 0 bases, V lost 6 bases, and 6 bases had no gene match. The CDR3 DNA is TGTGCCAGCAGGCCTAGCGGACTCAGCACAGATACGCAGTATTTT. Its protein is CASRPSGLSTDTQYF.

V gene TRBV11-3 combines with J gene TRBJ2-2; perhaps TRBD2 as D (5 bases). Trimming removed 2 bases from V and 3 bases from J, with 10 bases in between. Germline CDR1 reads SGHNT; CDR2 reads YENEEA. This CDR3 is built from 15 residues. CDR3 in DNA: TGTGCCAGCAGCTTAAGGACTTACGACACCGGGGAGCTGTTTTTT. This sequence encodes CASSLRTYDTGELFF.

In this sample, this clonotype turned up many times. The chain uses TRBV7-2 and TRBJ2-5; perhaps TRBD2 as D (5 bases). Germline-derived CDR1 and CDR2 are SGHTA and FQGNSA. Trimming stripped 11 bases from V and 1 base from J, with 29 bases between. The CDR3 spans 18 residues. The CDR3 protein is CAAADGVRAFQFQETQYF. For the CDR3, the DNA is TGTGCCGCCGCGGACGGTGTGCGGGCGTTTCAATTCCAAGAGACCCAGTACTTC.